A single sample is the source of the 27 T cell receptor beta chains below, sequenced in a study of cytomegalovirus exposure and HLA in healthy donors. PCR used 60 Vbeta primers and 13 Jbeta primers. Repertoires were generated with immunoSEQ multiplex PCR, while TCRdb's copy carries only in-frame clones and drops some. In the table there are about 150,000 clones, about 83% of which are singletons. The sequenced sample was PBMCs. Source of these receptors: a woman aged 40 to 50 in good health and CMV-seronegative.

The chain is built from TRBV5-1 and TRBJ2-7, with a possible D match to TRBD1 (5 bases). Germline values: CDR1 SGHRS, CDR2 YFSETQ. V was clipped by 3 bases and J by 3 bases, with 22 bases between them. CDR3 size: 17 residues. The CDR3 here is CASSSLGAVSGVYEQYF. The CDR3 DNA reads TGCGCCAGCAGCTCCTTAGGGGCTGTAAGTGGGGTCTACGAGCAGTACTTC.

The J gene is TRBJ1-6, the V gene TRBV7-8, with 7 bases fitting TRBD1. The CDR3 length is 15 residues. Germline loops: CDR1 SGHVS, CDR2 FQNEAQ. Trimming removed 1 base from V and 6 bases from J; junction bases left unmatched: 3. The CDR3 DNA reads TGTGCCAGCAGCTTAGAACAGGGGCCTAATTCACCCCTCCACTTT. Protein product: CASSLEQGPNSPLHF.

The table lists this clone with a few counts. CDR3 in DNA: TGCGCCAGCAGCTCGGGGGACAGGGAAAAGCAGTACTTC. It yields the protein CASSSGDREKQYF. The chain recombines TRBV5-1 with TRBJ2-7; 9 bases fit TRBD1. V dropped 3 bases and J dropped 8; count of bases not matched to a gene: 6. This CDR3 is built from 13 residues. Germline V lookup: CDR1 SGHRS, CDR2 YFSETQ.

This chain uses TRBV11-3 with TRBJ2-3; 9 bases fit TRBD2. The CDR3 is made up of 16 amino acids. Per the germline V gene, CDR1 is SGHNT and CDR2 is YENEEA. With V trimmed by 5 bases and J by 2 bases, 8 bases remained unmatched. The CDR3 here is CASSPRLAGLTDTQYF. The DNA of the CDR3 is TGTGCCAGCAGCCCGCGGCTAGCGGGACTCACAGATACGCAGTATTTT.

CDR3 nucleotides: TGTGCCAGCAGCAAATGGGATCCACAGGGGGCGGAAAATGAAGCTTTCTTT. Protein sequence: CASSKWDPQGAENEAFF. The J gene is TRBJ1-1, the V gene TRBV21-1; TRBD1, as called in the table, went unchecked against the DNA. TRBV21-1 is a recognized pseudogene. This CDR3 comprises 17 residues.

The chain links TRBV12-5 to TRBJ1-1, with TRBD1 matching over 9 bases. This CDR3 has 16 residues. V was pared by 3 bases and J by 5 bases, with 10 bases of the junction left unmatched. The germline gives CDR1 LGHNT, CDR2 FRNRAP. The CDR3 coding sequence is TGTGCTAGTGGTTTTAGGGCGGGACAGGGTGTTACTGAAGCTTTCTTT. As protein: CASGFRAGQGVTEAFF.

The chain combines TRBV6-1 with TRBJ1-6; unclear D gene. The CDR3 consists of 14 residues. V was trimmed by 8 bases and J by 3 bases, leaving 11 bases between them. Germline CDR1 and CDR2: MNHNS and SASEGT. CDR3 nucleotide sequence: TGTGCCAGCTCTATCTCCAACTATAATTCACCCCTCCACTTT. Translated: CASSISNYNSPLHF.

This clone occurred a few times. The rearrangement links TRBV29-1 to TRBJ1-1; 7 nucleotides agree with TRBD1. Germline lookup yields CDR1 SQVTM and CDR2 ANQGSEA. This CDR3 comprises 12 residues. V lost 4 bases, J lost 4 bases, and 3 bases stayed unmatched. The CDR3: CSVAGGSTEAFF. The CDR3 nucleotides read TGCAGCGTTGCAGGGGGATCCACTGAAGCTTTCTTT.

This clone was seen a single time. This chain joins TRBV5-6 and TRBJ2-3, with TRBD2 matching 8 bases. CDR1 is SGHDT, CDR2 YYEEEE, per germline. The CDR3 is made up of 16 amino acids. V shed 0 bases and J 0 bases; nucleotides not matched to a gene: 3. In nucleotides, the CDR3 is TGTGCCAGCAGCTTGGGATCTAGCGGGAGCACAGATACGCAGTATTTT. The encoded protein is CASSLGSSGSTDTQYF.

The chain joins TRBV10-1 to TRBJ2-7, with 7 bases identical to TRBD1. CDR1 and CDR2 from the germline V gene are WNHNN and SYGVQD (reference sequence). The V and J ends lost 3 bases and 4 bases, in that order; junction bases with no gene match: 9. The CDR3 totals 15 residues. The CDR3 nucleotides read TGCGCCAGCAGTGATGGGGGACAGAAGCCTTACGAGCAGTACTTC. Residues: CASSDGGQKPYEQYF.

The genes are TRBV28 and TRBJ2-7; 7 nucleotides agree with TRBD1. The CDR3 runs to 16 residues. With 5 bases clipped from V and 3 bases from J, the junction kept 13 bases outside the gene matches. The V gene's germline CDR1 is MDHEN and CDR2 SYDVKM. This CDR3 is CASSAVTGVPLYEQYF. CDR3 nucleotides: TGTGCCAGCAGTGCGGTTACAGGGGTCCCCCTCTACGAGCAGTACTTC.

V is TRBV5-6 and J is TRBJ1-1, with a weak D call TRBD1 (5 bases). Germline values: CDR1 SGHDT, CDR2 YYEEEE. V lost 0 bases and J lost 3, with 18 bases in between. This CDR3 region has 17 residues. The CDR3 loop reads CASSLVGGTYPDTEAFF. The CDR3 DNA follows: TGTGCCAGCAGCTTGGTCGGGGGAACCTATCCTGACACTGAAGCTTTCTTT.

CDR3: CASSLQGSPEKLFF. The CDR3, as DNA: TGCGCCAGCAGCTTACAGGGCTCCCCGGAAAAACTGTTTTTT. The chain combines TRBV5-1 with TRBJ1-4; TRBD1 might be the D (6 bases). The germline V and J ends were trimmed by 2 bases and 8 bases, with 13 bases remaining between them. Per germline, CDR1 SGHRS and CDR2 YFSETQ. This CDR3 comprises 14 residues.

The V gene is TRBV5-4, the J gene TRBJ2-3, with TRBD1 matching over 11 bases. Per germline, CDR1 SGHNT and CDR2 YYREEE (reference sequence). The V and J ends lost 1 base and 5 bases, in that order; junction bases with no gene match: 3. CDR3 length: 15 residues. CDR3 protein: CASSLRTGGLDTQYF. As DNA, the CDR3 is TGTGCCAGCAGCTTGAGGACAGGGGGCCTAGATACGCAGTATTTT.

This chain uses TRBV7-6 with TRBJ2-2; a possible D gene is TRBD1 (6 bases). Germline values: CDR1 SGHVS, CDR2 FNYEAQ. CDR3 length: 17 residues. Trimming left V 6 bases short and J 3 bases short, with 20 bases between. The DNA for the CDR3 is TGTGCCAGCAGACCCCGGCAGGGGTCGTTGGACACCGGGGAGCTGTTTTTT. Translating gives CASRPRQGSLDTGELFF.

The chain couples TRBV7-8 to TRBJ2-7, with D hard to call. In germline, CDR1 is SGHVS, CDR2 FQNEAQ. The CDR3 length is 17 residues. V lost 5 bases to trimming and J lost 0 bases, with 20 bases between them. Written as DNA, the CDR3 is TGTGCCAGCAGCCTGCGCAGGCGTTCTCCGAGCTCCTACGAGCAGTACTTC. Translation gives CASSLRRRSPSSYEQYF. The full variable domain, with the rest looked up from reference TRBV7-8 and TRBJ2-7, is GAGVSQSPRYKVAKRGQDVALRCDPISGHVSLFWYQQALGQGPEFLTYFQNEAQLDKSGLPSDRFFAERPEGSVSTLKIQRTQQEDSAVYLCASSLRRRSPSSYEQYFGPGTRLTVT.

V gene TRBV2 combines with J gene TRBJ1-2; 8 bases agree with TRBD1. From germline, CDR1 is SNHLY and CDR2 FYNNEI. The V and J ends lost 6 bases and 6 bases, in that order; junction bases with no gene match: 6. The CDR3 covers 13 residues. In DNA form, the CDR3 reads TGTGCCAGCAGGGGACAGGAGCGGGATGGCTACACCTTC. It specifies CASRGQERDGYTF.

V gene TRBV6-1 combines with J gene TRBJ1-3, with D possibly being TRBD1 (6 bases). The germline CDR1 and CDR2 sequences are MNHNS and SASEGT. This CDR3 contains 15 residues. The V gene lost 7 bases and the J gene lost 6 bases, with 19 bases spanning the gap. CDR3 region: CASTTLTGVENTIYF. The CDR3 bases are TGTGCCAGCACAACCTTGACAGGTGTCGAAAACACCATATATTTT.

This clone showed up just a few times. This CDR3 reads CASSELGGTGETQYF. The CDR3 DNA reads TGTGCCAGCAGTGAATTGGGGGGGACGGGAGAGACCCAGTACTTC. The rearrangement joins TRBV6-1 to TRBJ2-5, with TRBD2 matching over 7 bases. The CDR3 loop spans 15 amino acids. Germline CDR1 reads MNHNS; CDR2 reads SASEGT. The J segment lost 4 bases and the V segment lost 2 bases, leaving 7 bases of the junction unmatched.

The V gene is TRBV6-1, the J gene TRBJ2-1, with a weak D call TRBD2 (6 bases). With 3 bases removed from V and 3 bases from J, the gap between germline ends came to 15 bases. CDR1 is MNHNS and CDR2 is SASEGT in the germline V gene. This CDR3 contains 16 residues. In nucleotides, the CDR3 is TGTGCCAGCAGTGACCGGTGGGGAGGAGGCTACAATGAGCAGTTCTTC. This codes for CASSDRWGGGYNEQFF.

The rearrangement links TRBV6-1 to TRBJ1-1; D is perhaps TRBD1 (6 bases). Germline assignment: CDR1 MNHNS and CDR2 SASEGT. V was trimmed by 3 bases and J by 2 bases, leaving 13 bases between them. The CDR3 length is 15 residues. DNA of the CDR3: TGTGCCAGCAGTGAGCCGGGACAACCAAACACTGAAGCTTTCTTT. Encoded protein: CASSEPGQPNTEAFF.

The DNA of the CDR3 is TGTGCCAGCAGTTTAGGCAGGGGGCGTGACTATGGCTACACCTTC. This gives the protein CASSLGRGRDYGYTF. J is TRBJ1-2 and V is TRBV28; the match to TRBD1 covers 8 bases. J was trimmed by 3 bases and V by 2 bases; bases with no gene match: 5. Per germline, CDR1 MDHEN and CDR2 SYDVKM. The CDR3 is made up of 15 amino acids.

V is TRBV29-1 and J is TRBJ1-1, with D uncertain. Looked up from germline, CDR1 is SQVTM and CDR2 is ANQGSEA. This CDR3 region has 13 residues. Trimming removed 4 bases from V and 4 bases from J, with 13 bases in between. In DNA form, the CDR3 reads TGCAGCGTTGGGAACGGACTGAGCACTGAAGCTTTCTTT. Translating it yields CSVGNGLSTEAFF.

The rearrangement links TRBV5-4 to TRBJ2-5; 8 bases align to TRBD2. Losses at the gene ends were 4 bases for V and 5 bases for J; bases not matched to a gene: 13. Germline V gene data show CDR1 as SGHNT and CDR2 as YYREEE (reference sequence). The CDR3 runs 16 residues. The CDR3 spells CASSVYSGGGRETQYF. CDR3 in DNA: TGTGCCAGCAGCGTCTACAGCGGGGGCGGTCGGGAGACCCAGTACTTC.

This clone was seen more than once but under ten times. This chain links TRBV5-1 with TRBJ2-1; possibly TRBD2 for D (5 bases). With 4 bases removed from V and 1 base from J, the gap between germline ends came to 9 bases. Germline CDR1 reads SGHRS; CDR2 reads YFSETQ. The CDR3 spans 14 residues. The CDR3 DNA reads as TGCGCCAGCAGCCCCCGGGGTTCCTACAATGAGCAGTTCTTC. Protein product: CASSPRGSYNEQFF.

The rearrangement links TRBV5-4 to TRBJ2-3, with D unclear. V was trimmed by 2 bases and J by 6 bases, leaving 10 bases between them. This CDR3 has 13 amino acids. Germline V CDR1 and CDR2: SGHNT, YYREEE (reference sequence). The CDR3 bases are TGTGCCAGCAGCTTCGGTAGCTCCGATACGCAGTATTTT. Its translation is CASSFGSSDTQYF.

V and J are TRBV11-2 and TRBJ2-5; D remains unclear. This CDR3 region has 14 residues. Between the trimmed V and J ends, which lost 0 bases and 5 bases, there was a span of 10 bases. The germline V gene has CDR1 SGHAT and CDR2 FQNNGV. CDR3 nucleotide sequence: TGTGCCAGCAGCTTAGATCCCGGGTCGGAGACCCAGTACTTC. Its protein product is CASSLDPGSETQYF.